This T cell receptor (beta chain) is from a study of blood T cells in healthy people across ages. Looked up from germline, CDR1 is SQVTM and CDR2 is ANQGSEA. J was trimmed by 3 bases and V by 6 bases; bases with no gene match: 6. CDR3 size: 13 residues. Then a second PCR, running roughly 7 to 11 cycles, was carried out with a sample-barcoded 5' primer and a J-beta primer mix. CDR3-containing paired-end reads numbering at least 2.5 million came from each sample. TCRdb analysed the 5' RACE reads with MiXCR anew, one entry per CDR3 protein. The sample includes approximately 730,000 distinct CDR3 sequences, roughly 47% of them seen just once. Peripheral blood, roughly 9.3 milliliters per donor, was collected.

Sequencing was performed on blood. The clonotype was recovered from a woman between 55 and 75 years old in good health. The chain employs TRBV29-1 and TRBJ1-1, with 8 bases aligning to TRBD1. This CDR3 reads CSVRTGYYTEAFF. In DNA form, the CDR3 reads TGCAGCGTGCGGACAGGGTACTACACTGAAGCTTTCTTT.